This T cell receptor (beta chain) was profiled in a study of regulatory T cells in long-lasting Graves disease. Study-level information: Graves' patients, newly diagnosed, had taken antithyroid drugs under 3 months.

Time point reported: newly diagnosed GD, antithyroid drugs for less than 3 months. PBMCs provided the RNA from which the TCR library was made. Study-wide findings and caveats: Under persistent disease, TRBV28, TRBJ1-2 and TRBJ2-5 were used preferentially.

Researchers made TCR beta libraries by using iRepertoire HTBI primers and running Arm-PCR on CDR3 regions. TCRdb ran MiXCR on the multiplex PCR reads and lists one entry per CDR3 protein. Of hundreds of thousands of distinct CDR3 sequences in the sample, about 13% were seen once. V lost 3 bases and J lost 1, with 9 bases in between. The CDR3 sequence is 14 residues long. The germline gives CDR1 LNHDA, CDR2 SQIVND (reference sequence). This clonotype has ten or more counts. Its antigen is unidentified. The data were also submitted as part of a second study, on T cells in Graves' hyperthyroidism and ophthalmopathy. As reported in that work: Within blood appeared most thyroid clonotypes that had expanded above 0.001.

This chain uses TRBV19 with TRBJ1-1; D not resolved. The clonotype comes from a man younger than 45 with Graves disease. Sequenced here: peripheral blood mononuclear cells (PBMCs), sampled at new diagnosis, from a patient treated with antithyroid drugs. The CDR3 is CASSIGVKNTEAFF. The CDR3 nucleotides are TGTGCCAGTAGTATCGGGGTGAAGAACACTGAAGCTTTCTTT.